This T cell receptor (beta chain) is drawn from a study of a mutant IDH1 vaccine in newly diagnosed glioma. Across the study: The sex distribution of treated patients was 62.5% male and approximately 40% female, with a mean age of roughly 40 years.

V dropped 4 bases and J dropped 4 bases, with 8 bases sitting between them. CDR3 length: 13 amino acids. The germline gives CDR1 SGDLS, CDR2 YYNGEE. Sequencing used immunoSEQ multiplex PCR; TCRdb keeps in-frame clones, though not all of them. The sample contains almost 30,000 clones, about 85% of which appear only once. Time point here: week 5, during vaccination. Topical imiquimod accompanied each vaccine dose, which consisted of 300 ug of mutant IDH1 20-mer peptide. Comments on this clone: The antigen remains unidentified.

The chain carries TRBV9 and TRBJ2-2; D is ambiguous. The specimen was peripheral blood mononuclear cells (PBMCs), collected from a glioma patient whose treatment included an IDH1 peptide vaccine. The TCR comes from a middle-aged woman with glioma. Some clones in this sample may be carry-over from other donors' samples. CDR3 protein: CASSPTLTGELFF. CDR3 in DNA: TGTGCCAGCAGCCCCACACTCACCGGGGAGCTGTTTTTT.